These 16 T cell receptor beta chains share one sample of origin, sequenced in a study of blood T cell repertoires in COVID-19. The method was immunoSEQ multiplex PCR; TCRdb's version includes in-frame clones alone and lacks a portion of them. The sample comprises under 300,000 clones, around 90% of which are singletons, and 1.9% rests with the top ten. Sequencing was carried out using PBMCs or T cells enriched from blood (not recorded which). These TCRs come from a woman aged 18-30 years who had recovered from COVID-19.

The V gene is TRBV10-3, the J gene TRBJ2-3, with D perhaps TRBD1 (7 bases). In germline, CDR1 is ENHRY, CDR2 SYGVKD. Trimming stripped 6 bases from V and 4 bases from J, with 17 bases between. The CDR3 is 15 residues long. Here the CDR3 DNA reads TGTGCCATCAGCCGACAGGGAGGCAGCGCAGATACGCAGTATTTT. Protein sequence: CAISRQGGSADTQYF.

This chain links TRBV2 with TRBJ1-4; TRBD1 matches at 9 bases. Per germline, CDR1 SNHLY and CDR2 FYNNEI. The CDR3 contains 16 residues. V gave up 4 bases and J gave up 0 bases; unmatched junction bases: 3. The CDR3 DNA sequence: TGTGCCAGCAGTGGGGACAGGGCTGCAACTAATGAAAAACTGTTTTTT. Protein product: CASSGDRAATNEKLFF.

A remark on this clone: Within the sample, other DNA sequences also encode this same CDR3. The gene calls are TRBV3-1 (or the pseudogene TRBV3-2) and TRBJ1-4; D gene ambiguous. V gave up 3 bases and J gave up 8 bases, with 7 bases separating them. The CDR3 is 12 amino acids. Looked up from germline, CDR1 is LGHDT and CDR2 is YNNKEL (reference sequence). CDR3 sequence: CASSHRGEKLFF. CDR3 DNA sequence: TGTGCCAGCAGCCACCGGGGAGAAAAACTGTTTTTT.

V usage is TRBV28 and J usage is TRBJ2-2; TRBD2 might be the D (5 bases). Per the germline V gene, CDR1 is MDHEN and CDR2 is SYDVKM. With 6 bases removed from V and 1 base from J, the gap between germline ends came to 12 bases. The CDR3 contains 15 residues. The CDR3 protein is CASSLAPENTGELFF. The CDR3 DNA follows: TGTGCCAGCAGCCTAGCCCCAGAGAACACCGGGGAGCTGTTTTTT. Variable domain in full (rest from reference TRBV28 and TRBJ2-2): DVKVTQSSRYLVKRTGEKVFLECVQDMDHENMFWYRQDPGLGLRLIYFSYDVKMKEKGDIPEGYSVSREKKERFSLILESASTNQTSMYLCASSLAPENTGELFFGEGSRLTVL.

This chain links TRBV5-8 with TRBJ1-5; 7 bases line up with TRBD1. Germline lookup yields CDR1 SGHTS and CDR2 YDEGEE. The CDR3 spans 14 residues. V lost 2 bases and J lost 2; bases outside the gene matches: 1. CDR3 in DNA: TGTGCCAGCAGCTTTACAGGGGGCAATCAGCCCCAGCATTTT. Amino acids: CASSFTGGNQPQHF.

A single count supports this clone. One end of the junction fails to match germline, which may point to a read error. The V and J genes are TRBV27 and TRBJ2-5; 8 nucleotides align to TRBD2. The germline V gene has CDR1 MNHEY and CDR2 SMNVEV (reference sequence). This CDR3 has 9 residues. This CDR3 is CARGTRLHF. DNA of the CDR3: TGTGCCAGGGGGACTAGGCTACACTTC.

On this clone itself: Additional DNA sequences in this sample encode the identical CDR3. The chain couples TRBV28 to TRBJ2-7; weak D call: TRBD1 (7 bases). V was pared by 2 bases and J by 4 bases, with 12 bases between. Germline V gene sequence: CDR1 MDHEN, CDR2 SYDVKM. The CDR3 runs 14 residues. The CDR3: CASSLGGGGYEQYF. The DNA for the CDR3 is TGTGCCAGCAGTTTAGGAGGGGGCGGGTACGAGCAGTACTTC.

This chain uses TRBV20-1 with TRBJ1-2; the D is unclear. Trimming stripped 3 bases from V and 2 bases from J, with 13 bases between. This CDR3 has 14 residues. Germline V gene sequence: CDR1 DFQATT, CDR2 SNEGSKA (reference sequence). CDR3 sequence: CSASMGSRNYGYTF. The CDR3 nucleotides read TGCAGTGCTAGTATGGGGAGTCGAAACTATGGCTACACCTTC.

The V call is TRBV4-2, the J call TRBJ2-7; D is possibly TRBD2 (6 bases). CDR3 size: 14 residues. Trimming took 4 bases from V and 9 from J, leaving 19 bases between them. The germline V gene encodes CDR1 LGHNA and CDR2 YNFKEQ. The CDR3 sequence: CASSPRTTVRGQYF. For the CDR3, the DNA is TGTGCCAGCAGCCCGCGGACTACCGTACGAGGGCAGTACTTC.

The chain couples TRBV2 to TRBJ2-5, with 7 bases lining up with TRBD1. With V trimmed by 8 bases and J by 5 bases, 8 bases remained unmatched. Germline loops: CDR1 SNHLY, CDR2 FYNNEI. The CDR3 is 13 residues long. CDR3 amino acids: CASSDREVETQYF. CDR3 sequence (DNA): TGTGCCAGCTCCGACAGGGAAGTGGAGACCCAGTACTTC.

This clone was observed a single time. The rearrangement uses TRBV5-1 and TRBJ1-2, with 7 bases identical to TRBD1. The CDR3 length is 13 residues. CDR1 and CDR2 from the germline V gene are SGHRS and YFSETQ. The ends lost 2 bases at V and 8 bases at J; junction bases unmatched: 6. This CDR3 is CASSLGQELGYTF. In DNA form, the CDR3 reads TGCGCCAGCAGCTTAGGACAGGAGTTGGGCTACACCTTC.

The gene calls are TRBV18 and TRBJ1-3, with D uncertain. V dropped 3 bases and J dropped 0 bases, with 12 bases sitting between them. Germline CDR1 reads KGHSH; CDR2 reads LQKENI. The CDR3 covers 16 residues. The CDR3 DNA reads as TGTGCCAGCTCACCGTTACCGAGCCTCTCTGGAAACACCATATATTTT. It specifies CASSPLPSLSGNTIYF. The full variable domain, completed using reference TRBV18 and TRBJ1-3, is NAGVMQNPRHLVRRRGQEARLRCSPMKGHSHVYWYRQLPEEGLKFMVYLQKENIIDESGMPKERFSAEFPKEGPSILRIQQVVRGDSAAYFCASSPLPSLSGNTIYFGEGSWLTVV.

The chain is built from TRBV11-2 and TRBJ2-1; TRBD1 agrees at 9 bases. Losses at the gene ends were 6 bases for V and 9 bases for J; bases not matched to a gene: 21. CDR3 length equals 18 residues. The germline gives CDR1 SGHAT, CDR2 FQNNGV. CDR3 DNA sequence: TGTGCCAGCAGACGCCCGGGACAGGGCCCCCCGACGATCCCTGAGCAGTTCTTC. It specifies CASRRPGQGPPTIPEQFF. Complete variable domain (other parts from reference TRBV11-2 and TRBJ2-1): EAGVAQSPRYKIIEKRQSVAFWCNPISGHATLYWYQQILGQGPKLLIQFQNNGVVDDSQLPKDRFSAERLKGVDSTLKIQPAKLEDSAVYLCASRRPGQGPPTIPEQFFGPGTRLTVL.

This chain joins TRBV7-2 and TRBJ2-7; tentative D call: TRBD2 (6 bases). Germline V gene data show CDR1 as SGHTA and CDR2 as FQGNSA. The CDR3 extends over 14 amino acids. V lost 1 base to trimming and J lost 6 bases, with 13 bases between them. CDR3 in DNA: TGTGCCAGCAGCTTAGTACTAGCTCCTGGCGAGCAGTACTTC. Protein: CASSLVLAPGEQYF.

The rearrangement joins TRBV28 to TRBJ2-7; TRBD1 matches at 8 bases. Germline V lookup: CDR1 MDHEN, CDR2 SYDVKM. V trimming: 7 bases; J trimming: 2 bases; junction bases outside the gene matches: 10. The CDR3 loop spans 15 amino acids. CDR3 sequence: CASTRLGQDAYEQYF. The CDR3 DNA reads TGTGCCAGCACCCGACTGGGACAGGACGCCTACGAGCAGTACTTC.

This clone was counted a single time. The J gene is TRBJ1-1, the V gene TRBV7-8; D call uncertain. The CDR3 covers 14 residues. In germline, CDR1 is SGHVS, CDR2 FQNEAQ. Trimming left V 1 base short and J 2 bases short, with 8 bases between. The CDR3 DNA reads as TGTGCCAGCAGCTTAGAGGCGGCCAACACTGAAGCTTTCTTT. This sequence encodes CASSLEAANTEAFF.